Detailed here is one T cell receptor (beta chain). No antigen is known for it. PCR involved 60 Vbeta and 13 Jbeta primers. Profiled with immunoSEQ multiplex PCR; TCRdb holds only in-frame clones, not every one. Counted here are 150,000 to 200,000 clones, 60% to 80% occurring once; the ten biggest clones make up around 0.89%. This entry is derived from a study of cytomegalovirus exposure and HLA in healthy donors. Regarding the study as a whole: Most observed TCR sequences were rare, whereas some public TCRs were detected in many donors. Cytomegalovirus-associated TCR beta chains were listed, numbering approximately 150.

Sequences were obtained from PBMCs. This receptor was identified in a woman between 45 and 65 years old in good health and CMV-seropositive.

CDR3 protein: CSAGRGTGELFF. In DNA form, the CDR3 reads TGCAGCGCTGGACGGGGCACCGGGGAGCTGTTTTTT. This chain connects TRBV29-1 to TRBJ2-2; D is perhaps TRBD2 (5 bases). The CDR3 length is 12 residues. Germline V CDR1 and CDR2: SQVTM, ANQGSEA. V was trimmed by 7 bases and J by 4 bases, leaving 10 bases between them.